The 13 T cell receptor beta chains in this list originate from one sample, sequenced in a study of radiotherapy plus CTLA-4 blockade in lung cancer (dated by TCRdb to the late 2010s). Libraries came from the immunoSEQ multiplex PCR assay. Drawn from immuneACCESS, this table holds only the in-frame rearrangements with V and J called that TCRdb kept. Clones are partly lost; checked studies trace under half to an unresolved V gene and leave the rest unexplained. The sample includes under 100,000 clones, with over 75% observed a single time. The biggest ten clones account for roughly 15% of the sample. The sequences come from peripheral blood, collected from a patient treated with radiotherapy plus ipilimumab. All receptors come from a human donor with non-small cell lung cancer that progressed on radiotherapy plus ipilimumab.

The chain employs TRBV9 and TRBJ2-3, with TRBD2 matching over 9 bases. The CDR3 length is 15 residues. With 3 bases clipped from V and 2 bases from J, the junction kept 4 bases outside the gene matches. Germline-derived CDR1 and CDR2 are SGDLS and YYNGEE. CDR3: CASSASGGNTDTQYF. Written as DNA, the CDR3 is TGTGCCAGCAGCGCGAGCGGGGGGAACACAGATACGCAGTATTTT. Full variable domain (rest looked up from reference TRBV9 and TRBJ2-3): DSGVTQTPKHLITATGQRVTLRCSPRSGDLSVYWYQQSLDQGLQFLIQYYNGEERAKGNILERFSAQQFPDLHSELNLSSLELGDSALYFCASSASGGNTDTQYFGPGTRLTVL.

J is TRBJ1-2 and V is TRBV5-1; no clear D gene. CDR1 is SGHRS and CDR2 is YFSETQ in the germline V gene. The CDR3 consists of 13 residues. Trimming removed 4 bases from V and 4 bases from J, with 11 bases in between. CDR3 sequence reads: CASSPTGIYGYTF. For the CDR3, the DNA is TGCGCCAGCAGCCCCACGGGGATCTATGGCTACACCTTC.

The chain combines TRBV19 with TRBJ2-2; D ambiguous. Per germline, CDR1 LNHDA and CDR2 SQIVND (reference sequence). With 1 base removed from V and 5 bases from J, the gap between germline ends came to 8 bases. The CDR3 extends over 14 amino acids. CDR3 loop: CASSIGRPTGELFF. CDR3 in DNA: TGTGCCAGTAGTATAGGCAGACCTACCGGGGAGCTGTTTTTT.

This clone was counted once. The gene calls are TRBV14 and TRBJ2-1; unclear D gene. The germline V gene encodes CDR1 SGHDN and CDR2 FVKESK. Trimming left V 3 bases short and J 2 bases short, with 2 bases between. The CDR3 length is 12 residues. The CDR3 sequence is CASSHPYNEQFF. Written as DNA, the CDR3 is TGTGCCAGCAGCCACCCCTACAATGAGCAGTTCTTC.

This chain joins TRBV6-6 and TRBJ1-1; 7 positions agree with TRBD1. This CDR3 comprises 16 residues. The trim removed 5 bases at V and 0 bases at J, leaving 9 bases unmatched. Germline values: CDR1 MNHNY, CDR2 SVGAGI (reference sequence). In nucleotides, the CDR3 is TGTGCCAGCAGTCCAAACAGGGGAAAGGTGAACACTGAAGCTTTCTTT. It specifies CASSPNRGKVNTEAFF.

A single count supports this clone. This sequence joins TRBV7-6 and TRBJ2-1; 10 bases line up with TRBD1. The J segment lost 2 bases and the V segment lost 5 bases, leaving 3 bases of the junction unmatched. This CDR3 comprises 15 residues. Germline CDR1 is SGHVS and CDR2 is FNYEAQ. As DNA, the CDR3 is TGTGCCAGCAGCCGGACAGGGGGGACCTACAATGAGCAGTTCTTC. Its translation is CASSRTGGTYNEQFF.

The chain recombines TRBV10-3 with TRBJ2-3; D is unresolved. The germline CDR1 and CDR2 sequences are ENHRY and SYGVKD. The CDR3 loop spans 15 amino acids. The V end was cut by 0 bases, the J end by 0 bases, with 7 bases between. The CDR3 spells CAISESQTSTDTQYF. The CDR3, as DNA: TGTGCCATCAGTGAGTCCCAGACTAGCACAGATACGCAGTATTTT.

CDR3 residues: CASSLSPIAYEQYF. Written as DNA, the CDR3 is TGTGCCAGCAGTTTATCGCCTATTGCCTACGAGCAGTACTTC. The chain has TRBV27 and TRBJ2-7; D is ambiguous. The CDR3 has 14 amino acids. Germline V lookup: CDR1 MNHEY, CDR2 SMNVEV (reference sequence). V was pared by 0 bases and J by 2 bases, with 8 bases between.

This chain links TRBV6-5 with TRBJ1-4; no firm D call. Trimming took 8 bases from V and 2 from J, leaving 6 bases between them. The CDR3 has 12 amino acids. In germline, CDR1 is MNHEY, CDR2 SVGAGI. The CDR3 coding sequence is TGTGCCAGCGGGAATACTAATGAAAAACTGTTTTTT. It specifies CASGNTNEKLFF.

This clone was observed a few times. The genes are TRBV6-1 and TRBJ2-2; D assignment may be TRBD1 or TRBD2 (5 bases each). The V end lost 6 bases, the J end lost 4 bases, and 12 bases lay between the germline ends. The germline gives CDR1 MNHNS, CDR2 SASEGT. CDR3 size: 14 residues. The CDR3 sequence: CASSTGTATGELFF. CDR3 coding DNA: TGTGCCAGCAGCACTGGGACGGCCACCGGGGAGCTGTTTTTT.

This chain links TRBV7-2 with TRBJ1-1; no clear D gene. The CDR3 contains 14 residues. The germline V and J ends were trimmed by 5 bases and 3 bases, with 13 bases remaining between them. CDR1 is SGHTA, CDR2 FQGNSA, per germline. CDR3 nucleotides: TGTGCCAGCAGCCCGGCGGGTTTGTACACTGAAGCTTTCTTT. It is translated as CASSPAGLYTEAFF.

This chain links TRBV2 with TRBJ2-5, with 13 bases that match TRBD2. This CDR3 contains 15 residues. Germline values: CDR1 SNHLY, CDR2 FYNNEI. V gave up 6 bases and J gave up 4 bases; unmatched junction bases: 5. Here the CDR3 reads CASRGLAGTGETQYF. The CDR3 DNA reads TGTGCCAGCAGGGGACTAGCGGGAACGGGAGAGACCCAGTACTTC.

This sequence joins TRBV7-8 and TRBJ2-6, with D possibly TRBD1 on 5 matching bases. Germline assignment: CDR1 SGHVS and CDR2 FQNEAQ. Between the trimmed V and J ends, which lost 5 bases and 4 bases, there was a span of 12 bases. The CDR3 consists of 15 residues. DNA of the CDR3: TGTGCCAGCAGCCTAGGACAAAGCGGGGCCAACGTCCTGACTTTC. It translates to CASSLGQSGANVLTF.